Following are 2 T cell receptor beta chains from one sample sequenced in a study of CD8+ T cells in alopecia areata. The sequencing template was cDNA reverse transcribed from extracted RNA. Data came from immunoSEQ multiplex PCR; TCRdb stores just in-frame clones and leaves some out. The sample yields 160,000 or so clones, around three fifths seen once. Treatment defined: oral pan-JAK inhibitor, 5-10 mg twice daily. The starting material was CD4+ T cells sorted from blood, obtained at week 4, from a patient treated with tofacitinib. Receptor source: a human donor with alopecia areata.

The chain's CDR3 is CASSPTPTGAGGYTF. CDR3 bases: TGTGCCAGCAGCCCCACCCCGACAGGGGCCGGGGGCTACACCTTC. The chain uses TRBV7-9 and TRBJ1-2, with 8 bases that match TRBD1. V shed 5 bases and J 8 bases; nucleotides not matched to a gene: 13. The CDR3 has 15 residues. The germline V gene encodes CDR1 SEHNR and CDR2 FQNEAQ (reference sequence).

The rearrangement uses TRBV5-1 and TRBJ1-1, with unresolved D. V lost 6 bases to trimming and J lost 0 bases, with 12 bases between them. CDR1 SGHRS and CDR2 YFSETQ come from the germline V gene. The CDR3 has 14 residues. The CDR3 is CASTLDRLNTEAFF. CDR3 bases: TGCGCCAGCACCCTTGACCGATTGAACACTGAAGCTTTCTTT.